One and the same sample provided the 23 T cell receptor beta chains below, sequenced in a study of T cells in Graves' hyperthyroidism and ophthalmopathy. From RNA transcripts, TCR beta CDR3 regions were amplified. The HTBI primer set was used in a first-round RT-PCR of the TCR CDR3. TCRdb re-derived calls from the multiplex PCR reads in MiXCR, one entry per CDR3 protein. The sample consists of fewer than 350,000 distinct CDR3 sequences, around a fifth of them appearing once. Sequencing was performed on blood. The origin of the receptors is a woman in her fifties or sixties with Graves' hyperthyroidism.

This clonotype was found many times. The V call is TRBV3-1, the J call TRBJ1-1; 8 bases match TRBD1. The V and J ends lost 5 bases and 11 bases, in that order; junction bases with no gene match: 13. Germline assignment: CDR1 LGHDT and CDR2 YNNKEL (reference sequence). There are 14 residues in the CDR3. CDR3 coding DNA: TGTGCCAGCAGCGAACCGGGACAGGCCTCACCGGCTTTCTTT. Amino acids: CASSEPGQASPAFF.

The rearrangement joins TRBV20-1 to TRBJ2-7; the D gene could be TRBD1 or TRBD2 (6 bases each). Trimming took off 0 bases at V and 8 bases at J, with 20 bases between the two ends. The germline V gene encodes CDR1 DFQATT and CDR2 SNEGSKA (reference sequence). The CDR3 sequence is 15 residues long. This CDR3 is CSARDFGGLESKQYF. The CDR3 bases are TGCAGTGCTAGAGATTTCGGGGGCCTAGAGTCAAAGCAGTACTTC.

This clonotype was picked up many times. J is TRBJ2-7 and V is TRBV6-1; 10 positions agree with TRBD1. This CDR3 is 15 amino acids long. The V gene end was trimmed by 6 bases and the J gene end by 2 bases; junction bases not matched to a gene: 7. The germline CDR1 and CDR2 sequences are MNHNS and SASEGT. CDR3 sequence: CASRSGQGVPYEQYF. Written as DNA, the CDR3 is TGTGCCAGCAGGAGTGGACAGGGGGTCCCCTACGAGCAGTACTTC.

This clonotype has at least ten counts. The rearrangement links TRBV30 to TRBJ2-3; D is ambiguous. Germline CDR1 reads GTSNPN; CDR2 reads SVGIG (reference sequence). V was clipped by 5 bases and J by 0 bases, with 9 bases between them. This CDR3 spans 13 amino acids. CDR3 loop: CAWVTTSTDTQYF. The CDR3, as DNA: TGTGCCTGGGTGACAACCAGCACAGATACGCAGTATTTT.

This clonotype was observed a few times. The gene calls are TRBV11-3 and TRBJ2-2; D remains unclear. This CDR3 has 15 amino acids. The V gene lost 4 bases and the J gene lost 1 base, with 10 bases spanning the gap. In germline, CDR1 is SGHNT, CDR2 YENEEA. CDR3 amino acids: CASSSSRGNTGELFF. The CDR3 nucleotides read TGTGCCAGCAGCTCGAGCCGAGGGAACACCGGGGAGCTGTTTTTT.

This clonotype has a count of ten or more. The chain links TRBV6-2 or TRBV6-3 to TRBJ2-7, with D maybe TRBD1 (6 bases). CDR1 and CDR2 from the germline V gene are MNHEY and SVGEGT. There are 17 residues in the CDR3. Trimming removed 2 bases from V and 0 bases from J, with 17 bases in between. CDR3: CASSYTDRQEFSYEQYF. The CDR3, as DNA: TGTGCCAGCAGTTACACAGATAGACAGGAATTCTCCTACGAGCAGTACTTC.

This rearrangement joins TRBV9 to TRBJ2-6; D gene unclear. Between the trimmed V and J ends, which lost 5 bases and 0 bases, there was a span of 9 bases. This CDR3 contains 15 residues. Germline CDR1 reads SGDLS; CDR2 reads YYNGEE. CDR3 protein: CASRRTLSGANVLTF. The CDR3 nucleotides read TGTGCCAGCAGGAGAACACTCTCTGGGGCCAACGTCCTGACTTTC.

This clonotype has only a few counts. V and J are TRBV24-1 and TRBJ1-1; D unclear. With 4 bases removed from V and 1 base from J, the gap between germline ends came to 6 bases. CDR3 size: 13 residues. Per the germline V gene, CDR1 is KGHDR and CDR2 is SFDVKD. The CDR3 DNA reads TGTGCCACCAGTGACGAGGCGAACACTGAAGCTTTCTTT. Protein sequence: CATSDEANTEAFF.

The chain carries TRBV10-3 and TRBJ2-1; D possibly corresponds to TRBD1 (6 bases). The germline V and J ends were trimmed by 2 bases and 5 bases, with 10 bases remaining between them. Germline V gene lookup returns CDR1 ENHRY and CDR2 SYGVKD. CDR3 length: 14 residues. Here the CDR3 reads CAISETRGHNEQFF. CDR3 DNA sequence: TGTGCCATCAGTGAGACCAGGGGCCACAATGAGCAGTTCTTC.

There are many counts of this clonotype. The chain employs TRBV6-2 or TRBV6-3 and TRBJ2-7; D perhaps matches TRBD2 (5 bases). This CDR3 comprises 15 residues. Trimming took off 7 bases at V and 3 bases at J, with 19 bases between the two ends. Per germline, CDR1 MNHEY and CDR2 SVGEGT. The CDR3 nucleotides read TGTGCCAGCAAACTCCGATTGGGGAGCGTCTACGAGCAGTACTTC. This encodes CASKLRLGSVYEQYF.

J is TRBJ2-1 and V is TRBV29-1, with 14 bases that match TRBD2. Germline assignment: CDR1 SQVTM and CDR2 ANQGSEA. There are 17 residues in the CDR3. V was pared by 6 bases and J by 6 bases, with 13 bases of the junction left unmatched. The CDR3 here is CSVPGLAGVNLGNEQFF. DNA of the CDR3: TGCAGCGTACCGGGACTAGCGGGAGTTAATTTGGGCAATGAGCAGTTCTTC.

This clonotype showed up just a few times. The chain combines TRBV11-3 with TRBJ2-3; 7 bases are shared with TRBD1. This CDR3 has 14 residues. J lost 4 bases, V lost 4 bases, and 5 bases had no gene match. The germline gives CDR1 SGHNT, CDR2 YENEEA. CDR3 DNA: TGTGCCAGCAGCTCCGACAGGGTGGCAGATACGCAGTATTTT. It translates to CASSSDRVADTQYF.

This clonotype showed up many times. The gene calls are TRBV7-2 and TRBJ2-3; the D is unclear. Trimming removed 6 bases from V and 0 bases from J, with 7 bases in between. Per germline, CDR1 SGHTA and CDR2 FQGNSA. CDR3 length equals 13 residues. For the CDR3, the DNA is TGTGCCAGCAGAGGCGGTAGCACAGATACGCAGTATTTT. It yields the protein CASRGGSTDTQYF.

CDR3 sequence (DNA): TGTGCCAGCAACGCCCGCGGACAGGGGGTTAACTATGGCTACACCTTC. It specifies CASNARGQGVNYGYTF. V usage is TRBV12-3 or TRBV12-4 and J usage is TRBJ1-2, with 10 bases identical to TRBD1. V was pared by 7 bases and J by 1 base, with 9 bases of the junction left unmatched. This CDR3 comprises 16 residues.

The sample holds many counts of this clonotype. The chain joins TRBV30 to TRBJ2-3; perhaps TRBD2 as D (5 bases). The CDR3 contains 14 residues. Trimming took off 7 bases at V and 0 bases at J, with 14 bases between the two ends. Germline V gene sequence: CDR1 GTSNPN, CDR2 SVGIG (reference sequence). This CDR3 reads CASGGVPSTDTQYF. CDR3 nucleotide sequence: TGTGCCTCCGGAGGTGTTCCTAGCACAGATACGCAGTATTTT.

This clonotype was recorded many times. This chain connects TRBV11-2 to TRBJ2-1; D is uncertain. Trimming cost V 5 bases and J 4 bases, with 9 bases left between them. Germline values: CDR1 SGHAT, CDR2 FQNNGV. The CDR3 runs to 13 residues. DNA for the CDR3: TGTGCCAGCAGCCCCGCCCGTTACAATGAGCAGTTCTTC. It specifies CASSPARYNEQFF.

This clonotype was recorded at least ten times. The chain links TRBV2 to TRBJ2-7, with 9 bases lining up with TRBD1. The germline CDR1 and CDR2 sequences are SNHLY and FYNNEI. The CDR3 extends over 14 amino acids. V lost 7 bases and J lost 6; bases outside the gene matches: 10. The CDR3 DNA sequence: TGTGCCAGCACCACGACAGGGGGACGTTCCGAGCAGTACTTC. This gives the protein CASTTTGGRSEQYF.

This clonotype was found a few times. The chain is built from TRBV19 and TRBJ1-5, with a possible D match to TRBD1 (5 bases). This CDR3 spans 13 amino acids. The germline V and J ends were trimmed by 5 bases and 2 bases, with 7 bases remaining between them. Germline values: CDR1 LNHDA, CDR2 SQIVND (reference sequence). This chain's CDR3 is CASSEGRNQPQHF. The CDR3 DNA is TGTGCCAGTAGTGAGGGGCGCAATCAGCCCCAGCATTTT.

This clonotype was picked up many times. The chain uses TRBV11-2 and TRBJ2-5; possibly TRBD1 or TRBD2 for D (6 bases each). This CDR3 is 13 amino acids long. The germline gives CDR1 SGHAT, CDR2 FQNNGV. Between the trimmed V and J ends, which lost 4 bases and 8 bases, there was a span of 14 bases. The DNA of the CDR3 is TGTGCCAGCAGCTCCCGGGGGCAGGGTACCCAGTACTTC. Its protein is CASSSRGQGTQYF.

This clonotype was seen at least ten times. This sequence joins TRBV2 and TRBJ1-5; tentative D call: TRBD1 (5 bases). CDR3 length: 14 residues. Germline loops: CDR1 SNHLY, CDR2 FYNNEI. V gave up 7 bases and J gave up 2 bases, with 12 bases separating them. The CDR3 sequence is CASKWGRGNQPQHF. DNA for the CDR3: TGTGCCAGCAAGTGGGGGAGAGGCAATCAGCCCCAGCATTTT.

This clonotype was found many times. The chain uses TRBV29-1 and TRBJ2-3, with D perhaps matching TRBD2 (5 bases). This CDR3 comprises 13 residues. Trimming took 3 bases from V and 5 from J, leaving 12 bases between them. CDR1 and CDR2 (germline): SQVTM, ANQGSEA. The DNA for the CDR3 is TGCAGCGTTGATGGCCTAGCTGAAGATACGCAGTATTTT. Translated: CSVDGLAEDTQYF.

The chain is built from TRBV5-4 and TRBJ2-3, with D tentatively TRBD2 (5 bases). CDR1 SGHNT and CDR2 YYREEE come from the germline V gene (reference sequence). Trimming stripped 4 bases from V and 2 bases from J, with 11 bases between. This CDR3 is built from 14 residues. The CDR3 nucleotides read TGTGCCAGCAGCAGGGCGGACTCCACAGATACGCAGTATTTT. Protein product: CASSRADSTDTQYF. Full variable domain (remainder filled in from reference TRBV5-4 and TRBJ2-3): ETGVTQSPTHLIKTRGQQVTLRCSSQSGHNTVSWYQQALGQGPQFIFQYYREEENGRGNFPPRFSGLQFPNYSSELNVNALELDDSALYLCASSRADSTDTQYFGPGTRLTVL.

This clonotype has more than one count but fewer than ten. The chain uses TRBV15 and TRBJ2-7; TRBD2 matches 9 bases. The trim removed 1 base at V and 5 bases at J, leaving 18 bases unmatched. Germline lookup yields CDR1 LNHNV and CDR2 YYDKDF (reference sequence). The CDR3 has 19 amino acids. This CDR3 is CATSRGSAPGSGSAHEQYF. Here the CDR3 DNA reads TGTGCCACCAGCAGAGGATCCGCCCCTGGTAGCGGGAGTGCTCACGAGCAGTACTTC.